This TCR beta chain was recovered during a study of identifying expanded T cells in peripheral blood. Overall study findings and caveats: Clone count variance between roughly 2-week samples rose with total template count. About 1.2 clones differed between technical replicates, versus around 16 and 19 over time.

To note about this clone: Its target is unknown.

Assay used: immunoSEQ multiplex PCR; TCRdb lists only in-frame clones, some missing. The table lists 55,000 to 75,000 clones, 87% of them singletons. Healthy donors had no documented immune events, such as infections, while sampled. There are 11 residues in the CDR3. V was pared by 5 bases and J by 4 bases, with 6 bases between. The germline gives CDR1 SEHNR, CDR2 FQNEAQ (reference sequence). The source of this sequence is a person aged 18-70 years in good health. The sample taken for sequencing was blood. V gene TRBV7-9 combines with J gene TRBJ2-7; D not certain. The CDR3 protein is CASSLSYEQYF. For the CDR3, the DNA is TGTGCCAGCAGCCTCTCATACGAGCAGTACTTC. The variable domain in full, with the rest retrieved from reference TRBV7-9 and TRBJ2-7, is DTGVSQNPRHKITKRGQNVTFRCDPISEHNRLYWYRQTLGQGPEFLTYFQNEAQLEKSRLLSDRFSAERPKGSFSTLEIQRTEQGDSAMYLCASSLSYEQYFGPGTRLTVT.